Listed here is a single T cell receptor (beta chain). This clonotype was counted many times. The target of this receptor is not known. Base qualities are not at hand, and no much larger clone is one base apart. Cut back by 0 bases and 2 bases, the V and J ends lie 9 bases apart. Reading from cysteine to phenylalanine, the CDR3 counts 16 amino acids. The read is trimmed to its CDR3 DNA, 48 bases read in frame from base 1. Reading the germline V gene gives CDR1 SGHRS and CDR2 YFSETQ. The data originate from a study of read filtering for tumor transcriptome and immune sequencing (dated by TCRdb to the early 2020s). For context, the study as a whole: The cohort consisted of roughly 18 male and some 15 female patients, with a mean age of about 66 years and an age range of roughly 45 to 90. By revised international staging, eight or nine patients were R-ISS I, over 15 were R-ISS II and more than five were R-ISS III. Whole-transcriptome libraries were prepared with the TruSeq RNA Access Library Prep Kit after DNase treatment. TCR-region mapped reads per sample ranged from about 4.05 to 10.27 million with IR-seq versus only about 85 to 1273 with RNA-seq. The study compared TCR repertoires from targeted immune repertoire sequencing and bulk whole-transcriptome sequencing run on the same bone marrow samples. A main aim was a read-filtering strategy for immune repertoire data, specifically whether clonotypes supported by a single read should be removed. What the study reported, not specific to this receptor: Removing single-read clonotypes increased the correlation between IR-seq and RNA-seq shared clonotype proportions. The sorted CD138-negative fraction was composed of a mixed bone marrow immune population rather than of purified T cells. Compared with RNA-seq, IR-seq captured clonotypes at much higher depth and more reliably, and a smaller IR-seq throughput was enough to identify most shared clonotypes. Single-read clonotypes made up about 87% of clonotypes but roughly 3.2% of total reads in IR-seq, and under 75% of clonotypes and approximately 45% of reads in RNA-seq.

Starting from 400 to 450 ng RNA, TCR libraries were constructed with the Immunoverse kit using molecular barcoded adaptors that cover the alpha/delta and beta/gamma chains. TCR library preparation used the same RNA that was used for transcriptome sequencing. Sequencing of TCR libraries was carried out on an Illumina HiSeq 4000 with 2 x 150 cycles. On the authors' methods: Using MiXCR, which included quality filtering and error correction, TCR reads were aligned to human V, D, J and C references and then assembled into CDR3 clonotypes. Clonotype counts and gene usage diversity were analyzed with the tcR package in R. For inspection of raw mapping reads, RNA-seq reads were mapped by STAR aligner version 2.5.3a onto GRCh37 of the human genome. To test the effect of sequencing depth on detected clonotypes, IR-seq fastq files were randomly downsampled using Seqtk 1.3. TCRdb reanalyzed the raw reads on its own, using fastp at Q25 for trimming and MiXCR for clone calling, and kept in-frame beta chains. Every CDR3 protein is listed once, alongside the most common genes and DNA of its rows. TCRdb, not the original authors, processed these V and J calls. The table for this sample lists approximately 50,000 distinct CDR3 sequences; around 20% of them were counted only once. 15% to 20% of the sample rests with the top ten.

Each patient had bone marrow sampled at the time of active disease. Bone marrow mononuclear cells were isolated by Ficoll-Hypaque density gradient centrifugation. To remove myeloma plasma cells, the cells were labeled with CD138 magnetic microbeads on a MACS separator, and CD138-negative cells were then collected by negative selection. Purity of the isolated cells was checked by flow cytometry on an Attune NxT using CD138 antibodies. TRIzol reagent was used to extract total RNA, which was then quantified with a NanoDrop spectrophotometer. Paired RNA-seq and IR-seq were performed on the CD138-negative bone marrow sample of each patient.

The rearranged segments are TRBV5-1 and TRBJ2-6, with the D segment possibly TRBD1 or TRBD2, each aligning over 6 bases. The clonotype was recovered from a donor at least 40 years old with multiple myeloma. The sample comprised a population of CD138-negative cells sorted from bone marrow. What this sample's cell subset or site label stands for: bone marrow mononuclear cells depleted of CD138+ plasma/myeloma cells by negative magnetic selection. The DNA is as follows: TGCGCCAGCAGCTTGGAAGGGGGGCCTGGGGCCAACGTCCTGACTTTC. The encoded protein is CASSLEGGPGANVLTF.